Presented here are 14 T cell receptor beta chains from one specimen sequenced in a study of T cell repertoires in cytomegalovirus infection. TCRdb called the reads again in MiXCR, with one record for every CDR3 protein. The sample consists of about 350,000 distinct CDR3 sequences, about 35% of them appearing once. These receptors have no identified antigens. This specimen was cultured PBMCs, taken from culture after CMV antigen stimulation. These receptors originate from a human donor in good health (CMV status not recorded). Some clones in this sample may be carry-over from other donors' samples.

At least ten counts were recorded for this clonotype. The V and J genes are TRBV7-2 and TRBJ1-2; D uncertain. V dropped 6 bases and J dropped 1 base, with 9 bases sitting between them. Per the germline V gene, CDR1 is SGHTA and CDR2 is FQGNSA. The CDR3 runs to 13 residues. CDR3 DNA sequence: TGTGCCAGCAGTCCCAAGTATAACTATGGCTACACCTTC. Its protein is CASSPKYNYGYTF.

This chain uses TRBV7-6 with TRBJ2-2, with D possibly being TRBD2 (6 bases). The CDR3 has 14 amino acids. The germline gives CDR1 SGHVS, CDR2 FNYEAQ. V was cut by 4 bases and J by 6 bases, with 12 bases left in between. The CDR3 nucleotides are TGTGCCAGCAGCTCCGTGTCGGGGGCCGGGGAGCTGTTTTTT. Translation gives CASSSVSGAGELFF.

This clonotype showed up many times. This chain uses TRBV7-2 with TRBJ2-5, with a tentative D call TRBD2 (7 bases). Germline CDR1 reads SGHTA; CDR2 reads FQGNSA. The ends were cut back, 5 bases at V and 4 bases at J, with 20 bases in the middle. The CDR3 totals 16 residues. This chain's CDR3 is CASSPRGGRAGETQYF. Written as DNA, the CDR3 is TGTGCCAGCAGCCCTAGGGGGGGGAGGGCCGGAGAGACCCAGTACTTC. Combining the CDR3 with reference TRBV7-2 and TRBJ2-5 gives the whole variable domain GAGVSQSPSNKVTEKGKDVELRCDPISGHTALYWYRQSLGQGLEFLIYFQGNSAPDKSGLPSDRFSAERTGGSVSTLTIQRTQQEDSAVYLCASSPRGGRAGETQYFGPGTRLLVL.

This clonotype occurred a few times. The J gene is TRBJ2-7, the V gene TRBV28; D gene ambiguous. This CDR3 has 13 amino acids. The V gene's germline CDR1 is MDHEN and CDR2 SYDVKM. Trimming left V 8 bases short and J 2 bases short, with 13 bases between. The CDR3 DNA follows: TGTGCCAGCTCCCCGTGGCGGACCTACGAGCAGTACTTC. Translating gives CASSPWRTYEQYF.

This clonotype appeared a single time. The chain carries TRBV12-3 or TRBV12-4 and TRBJ2-1, with 11 nucleotides matching TRBD2. This CDR3 is 18 amino acids long. V was pared by 5 bases and J by 5 bases, with 14 bases of the junction left unmatched. CDR3 residues: CASSPLSGLAGGNNEQFF. In DNA, the CDR3 is TGTGCCAGCAGTCCGCTATCTGGTCTAGCGGGAGGCAACAATGAGCAGTTCTTC.

This clonotype was detected many times. V gene TRBV7-2 combines with J gene TRBJ2-5, with a tentative D call TRBD1 (7 bases). V was pared by 8 bases and J by 4 bases, with 11 bases between. Germline CDR1 is SGHTA and CDR2 is FQGNSA. The CDR3 runs 12 residues. CDR3 nucleotide sequence: TGTGCCAGCGACCAGGGGGGAGAGACCCAGTACTTC. This translates into CASDQGGETQYF.

The chain joins TRBV7-6 to TRBJ2-7, with D perhaps matching TRBD2 (6 bases). Per germline, CDR1 SGHVS and CDR2 FNYEAQ. V gave up 6 bases and J gave up 0 bases, with 9 bases separating them. This CDR3 region has 13 residues. The CDR3 region is CASRGGSSYEQYF. CDR3 coding DNA: TGTGCCAGCAGGGGGGGAAGCTCCTACGAGCAGTACTTC.

This clonotype occurred a few times. V gene TRBV6-2 or TRBV6-3 combines with J gene TRBJ2-3; TRBD2 matches at 7 bases. This CDR3 contains 17 residues. The V segment lost 0 bases and the J segment 3 bases; nucleotides outside the gene matches: 9. Germline V gene lookup returns CDR1 MNHEY and CDR2 SVGEGT. Written as DNA, the CDR3 is TGTGCCAGCAGTTACTCGTGGGACTACCCCTTTACAGATACGCAGTATTTT. As protein: CASSYSWDYPFTDTQYF.

CDR3 in amino acids: CASSPTGLAGGGAGYNEQFF. The CDR3 region has the DNA TGTGCCAGCAGCCCCACAGGACTAGCGGGAGGGGGTGCAGGGTACAATGAGCAGTTCTTC. The V call is TRBV7-2, the J call TRBJ2-1; TRBD2 aligns across 15 bases. The germline V gene encodes CDR1 SGHTA and CDR2 FQGNSA. The CDR3 sequence is 20 residues long. The trim removed 5 bases at V and 4 bases at J, leaving 15 bases unmatched.

As regards this clonotype: The junction differs from germline at one of its ends, possibly a read error. The V gene is TRBV5-3, the J gene TRBJ2-7, with 10 bases identical to TRBD2. TRBV5-3 is reported as an ORF; its role is uncertain. There are 17 residues in the CDR3. The CDR3 protein is CASSYLPSGSGSYEQYF. In nucleotides, the CDR3 is TGTGCCAGCAGCTACTTACCTAGCGGGAGCGGATCCTACGAGCAGTACTTC.

This chain joins TRBV28 and TRBJ1-1, with D possibly being TRBD1 (5 bases). CDR3 length: 15 amino acids. The germline V gene has CDR1 MDHEN and CDR2 SYDVKM. The CDR3 DNA reads as TGTGTCACCCACGAGGGGAGTCACCCGAACACTGAAGCTTTCTTT. Protein product: CVTHEGSHPNTEAFF.

This chain connects TRBV4-1 to TRBJ2-3; 15 nucleotides line up with TRBD2. Unmatched junction bases numbered 5, after V lost 3 bases and J lost 7 bases. CDR3 length: 16 amino acids. Germline V lookup: CDR1 MGHRA, CDR2 YSYEKL. CDR3 sequence: CASSQGLAGGENTQYF. As DNA, the CDR3 is TGCGCCAGCAGCCAGGGACTAGCGGGAGGTGAGAATACGCAGTATTTT.

This clonotype was recorded many times. The gene calls are TRBV6-2 or TRBV6-3 and TRBJ2-2, with D unclear. Trimming cost V 4 bases and J 5 bases, with 11 bases left between them. In germline, CDR1 is MNHEY, CDR2 SVGEGT. The CDR3 contains 14 residues. CDR3 region: CASSLNAGTGELFF. For the CDR3, the DNA is TGTGCCAGCAGTTTAAACGCTGGAACCGGGGAGCTGTTTTTT.

The chain links TRBV2 to TRBJ2-2; D unclear. The germline V and J ends were trimmed by 2 bases and 7 bases, with 2 bases remaining between them. This CDR3 comprises 11 residues. Germline-derived CDR1 and CDR2 are SNHLY and FYNNEI. This CDR3 reads CASSERGELFF. As DNA, the CDR3 is TGTGCCAGCAGTGAACGCGGGGAGCTGTTTTTT.